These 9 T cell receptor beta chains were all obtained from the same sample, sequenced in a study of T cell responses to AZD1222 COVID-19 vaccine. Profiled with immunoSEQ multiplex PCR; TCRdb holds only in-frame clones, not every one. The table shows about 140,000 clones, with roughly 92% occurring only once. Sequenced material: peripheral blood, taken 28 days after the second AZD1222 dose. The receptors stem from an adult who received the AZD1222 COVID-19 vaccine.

CDR3 protein: CASSTFESYSNQPQHF. CDR3 nucleotide sequence: TGTGCCAGCAGCACCTTCGAGAGTTATAGCAATCAGCCCCAGCATTTT. This chain joins TRBV6-2 or TRBV6-3 and TRBJ1-5; D is unclear. This CDR3 is 16 amino acids long. Germline CDR1 and CDR2: MNHEY and SVGEGT. V was clipped by 6 bases and J by 0 bases, with 15 bases between them.

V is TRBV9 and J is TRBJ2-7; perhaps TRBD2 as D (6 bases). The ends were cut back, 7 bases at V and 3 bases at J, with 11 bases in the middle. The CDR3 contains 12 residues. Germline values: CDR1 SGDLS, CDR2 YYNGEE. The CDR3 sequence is CASGRSGYEQYF. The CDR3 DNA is TGTGCCAGCGGCCGTAGCGGCTACGAGCAGTACTTC.

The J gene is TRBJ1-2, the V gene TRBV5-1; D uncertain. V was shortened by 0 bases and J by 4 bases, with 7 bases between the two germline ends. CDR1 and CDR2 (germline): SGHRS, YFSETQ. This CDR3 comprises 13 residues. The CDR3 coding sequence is TGCGCCAGCAGCTTGGAACAAGCCTATGGCTACACCTTC. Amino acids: CASSLEQAYGYTF.

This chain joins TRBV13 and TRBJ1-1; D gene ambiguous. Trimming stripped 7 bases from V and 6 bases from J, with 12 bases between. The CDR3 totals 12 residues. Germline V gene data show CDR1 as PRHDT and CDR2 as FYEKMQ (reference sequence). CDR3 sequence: CASTRWEAEAFF. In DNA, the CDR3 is TGTGCCAGCACCCGATGGGAGGCTGAAGCTTTCTTT.

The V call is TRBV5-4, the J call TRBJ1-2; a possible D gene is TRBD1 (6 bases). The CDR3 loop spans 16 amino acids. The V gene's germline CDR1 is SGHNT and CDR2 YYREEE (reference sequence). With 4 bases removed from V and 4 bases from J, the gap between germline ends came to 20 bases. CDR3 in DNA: TGTGCCAGCAGCCCCCCCGGGGACACCTTAATCTATGGCTACACCTTC. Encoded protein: CASSPPGDTLIYGYTF. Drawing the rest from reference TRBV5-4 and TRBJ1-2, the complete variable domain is ETGVTQSPTHLIKTRGQQVTLRCSSQSGHNTVSWYQQALGQGPQFIFQYYREEENGRGNFPPRFSGLQFPNYSSELNVNALELDDSALYLCASSPPGDTLIYGYTFGSGTRLTVV.

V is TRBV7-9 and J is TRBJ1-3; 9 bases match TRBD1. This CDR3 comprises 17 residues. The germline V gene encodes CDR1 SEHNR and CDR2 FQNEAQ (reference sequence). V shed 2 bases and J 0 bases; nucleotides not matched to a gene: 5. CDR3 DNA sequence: TGTGCCAGCAGCTTACCGGGACAGGGCTTCTCTGGAAACACCATATATTTT. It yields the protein CASSLPGQGFSGNTIYF.

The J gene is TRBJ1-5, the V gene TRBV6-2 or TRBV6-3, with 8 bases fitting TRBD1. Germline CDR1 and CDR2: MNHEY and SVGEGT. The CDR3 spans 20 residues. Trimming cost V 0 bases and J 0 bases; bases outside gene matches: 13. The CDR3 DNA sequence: TGTGCCAGCAGTTACTCGCGGACAGGGCCCCAACCTTATAGCAATCAGCCCCAGCATTTT. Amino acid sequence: CASSYSRTGPQPYSNQPQHF.

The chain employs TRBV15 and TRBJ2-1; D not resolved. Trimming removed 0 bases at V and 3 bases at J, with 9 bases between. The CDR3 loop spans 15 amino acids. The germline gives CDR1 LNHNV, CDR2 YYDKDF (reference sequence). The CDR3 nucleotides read TGTGCCACCAGCAGAGATCTGCTAAGCTACAATGAGCAGTTCTTC. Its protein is CATSRDLLSYNEQFF.

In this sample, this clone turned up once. This CDR3 is CASRSTGWLEAFF. DNA of the CDR3: TGTGCCAGCAGATCTACAGGGTGGTTGGAGGCTTTCTTT. J is TRBJ1-1 and V is TRBV12-3 or TRBV12-4; tentative D call: TRBD1 (6 bases). Trimming left V 6 bases short and J 11 bases short, with 19 bases between. This CDR3 contains 13 residues.